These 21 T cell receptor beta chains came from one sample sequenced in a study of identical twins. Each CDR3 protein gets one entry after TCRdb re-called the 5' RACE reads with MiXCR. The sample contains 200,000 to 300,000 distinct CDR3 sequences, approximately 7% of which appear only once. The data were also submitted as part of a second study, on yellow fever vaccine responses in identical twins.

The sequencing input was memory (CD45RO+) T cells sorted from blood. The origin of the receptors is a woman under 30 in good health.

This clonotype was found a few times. CDR3 loop: CSARGGTASTDTQYF. CDR3 DNA: TGCAGTGCTAGAGGAGGAACAGCCAGCACAGATACGCAGTATTTT. This chain links TRBV20-1 with TRBJ2-3, with unresolved D. CDR3 length: 15 residues. V was clipped by 1 base and J by 0 bases, with 11 bases between them. The germline V gene has CDR1 DFQATT and CDR2 SNEGSKA (reference sequence).

Here the CDR3 DNA reads TGCAGTGCCCAACTGCTACGGACCGGGGAGCTGTTTTTT. This encodes CSAQLLRTGELFF. The chain uses TRBV20-1 and TRBJ2-2; D call uncertain. This CDR3 is 13 amino acids long. The V and J ends lost 6 bases and 5 bases respectively, with 13 bases between them. Germline V gene data show CDR1 as DFQATT and CDR2 as SNEGSKA (reference sequence).

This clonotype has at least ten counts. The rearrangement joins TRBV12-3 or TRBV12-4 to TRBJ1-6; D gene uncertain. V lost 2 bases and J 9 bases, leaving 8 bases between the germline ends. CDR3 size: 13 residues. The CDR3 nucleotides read TGTGCCAGCAGTTTATTTAAGGGTTCACCCCTCCACTTT. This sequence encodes CASSLFKGSPLHF.

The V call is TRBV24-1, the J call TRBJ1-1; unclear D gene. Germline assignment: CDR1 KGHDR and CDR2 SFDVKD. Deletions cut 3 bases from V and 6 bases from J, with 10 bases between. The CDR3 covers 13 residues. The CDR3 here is CATSDLSGAEAFF. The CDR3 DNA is TGTGCCACCAGTGATCTTTCGGGCGCTGAAGCTTTCTTT.

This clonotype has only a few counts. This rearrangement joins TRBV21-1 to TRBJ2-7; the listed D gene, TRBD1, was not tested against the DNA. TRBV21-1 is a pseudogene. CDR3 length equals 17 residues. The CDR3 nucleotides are TGTGCCAGCAGCAAAGAAGGAGTTTTGAGGGGGACCTACGAGCAGTACTTC. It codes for CASSKEGVLRGTYEQYF.

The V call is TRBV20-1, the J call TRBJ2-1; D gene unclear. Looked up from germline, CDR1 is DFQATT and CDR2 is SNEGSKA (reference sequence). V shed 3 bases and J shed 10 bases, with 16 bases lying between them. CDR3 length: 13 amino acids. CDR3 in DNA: TGCAGTGCTAGTCCCGCCGGCATCGACGAGCAGTTCTTC. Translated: CSASPAGIDEQFF.

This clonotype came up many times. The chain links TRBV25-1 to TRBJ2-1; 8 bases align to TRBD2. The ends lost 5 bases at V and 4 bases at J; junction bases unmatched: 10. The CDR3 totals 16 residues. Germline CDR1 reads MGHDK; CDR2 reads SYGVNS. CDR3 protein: CASSSRGGHPYNEQFF. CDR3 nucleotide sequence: TGTGCCAGCAGTTCTCGGGGGGGCCACCCTTACAATGAGCAGTTCTTC.

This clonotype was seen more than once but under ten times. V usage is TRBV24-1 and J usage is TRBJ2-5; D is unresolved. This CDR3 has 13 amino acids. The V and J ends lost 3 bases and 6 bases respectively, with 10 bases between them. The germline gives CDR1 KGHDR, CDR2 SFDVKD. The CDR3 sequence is CATSDLDWKTQYF. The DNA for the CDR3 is TGTGCCACCAGTGATCTAGACTGGAAGACCCAGTACTTC.

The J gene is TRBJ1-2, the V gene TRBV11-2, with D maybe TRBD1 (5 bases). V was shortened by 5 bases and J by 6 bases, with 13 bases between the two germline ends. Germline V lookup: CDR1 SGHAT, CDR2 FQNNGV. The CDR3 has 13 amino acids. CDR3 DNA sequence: TGTGCCAGCAGCCCTACAGGCATGGATGGCTACACCTTC. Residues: CASSPTGMDGYTF.

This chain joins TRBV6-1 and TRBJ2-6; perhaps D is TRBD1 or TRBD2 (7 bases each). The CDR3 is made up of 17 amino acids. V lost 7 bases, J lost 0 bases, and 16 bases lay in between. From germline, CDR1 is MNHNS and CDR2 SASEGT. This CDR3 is CASKRQGGNSGANVLTF. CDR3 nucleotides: TGTGCCAGCAAAAGACAGGGAGGGAACTCTGGGGCCAACGTCCTGACTTTC.

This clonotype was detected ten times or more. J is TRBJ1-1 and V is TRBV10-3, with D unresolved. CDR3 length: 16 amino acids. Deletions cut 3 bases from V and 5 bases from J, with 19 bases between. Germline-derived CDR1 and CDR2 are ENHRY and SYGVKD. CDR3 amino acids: CAISDKGRTRPTEAFF. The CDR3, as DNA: TGTGCCATCAGTGATAAAGGCAGAACACGGCCGACTGAAGCTTTCTTT.

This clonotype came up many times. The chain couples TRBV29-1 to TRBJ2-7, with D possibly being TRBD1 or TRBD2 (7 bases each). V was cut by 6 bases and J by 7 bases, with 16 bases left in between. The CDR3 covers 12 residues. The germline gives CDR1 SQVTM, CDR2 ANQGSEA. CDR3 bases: TGCAGCGTGCACAGACAGGGAGGGGAGCAGTACTTC. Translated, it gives CSVHRQGGEQYF.

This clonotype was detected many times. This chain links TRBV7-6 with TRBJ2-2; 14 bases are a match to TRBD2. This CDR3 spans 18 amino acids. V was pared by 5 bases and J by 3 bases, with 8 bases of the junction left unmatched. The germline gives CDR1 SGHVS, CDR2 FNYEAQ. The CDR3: CASSRGLAGVPYTGELFF. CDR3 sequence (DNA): TGTGCCAGCAGCCGGGGACTAGCGGGAGTTCCCTACACCGGGGAGCTGTTTTTT. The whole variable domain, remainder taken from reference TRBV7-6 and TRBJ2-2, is GAGVSQSPRYKVTKRGQDVALRCDPISGHVSLYWYRQALGQGPEFLTYFNYEAQQDKSGLPNDRFSAERPEGSISTLTIQRTEQRDSAMYRCASSRGLAGVPYTGELFFGEGSRLTVL.

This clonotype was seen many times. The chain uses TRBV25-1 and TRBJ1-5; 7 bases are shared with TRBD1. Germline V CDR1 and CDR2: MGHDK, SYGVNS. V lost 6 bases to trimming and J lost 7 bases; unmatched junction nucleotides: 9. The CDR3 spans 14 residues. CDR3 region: CASSEGDSRQPQHF. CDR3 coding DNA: TGTGCCAGCAGCGAGGGGGACAGCCGACAGCCCCAGCATTTT.

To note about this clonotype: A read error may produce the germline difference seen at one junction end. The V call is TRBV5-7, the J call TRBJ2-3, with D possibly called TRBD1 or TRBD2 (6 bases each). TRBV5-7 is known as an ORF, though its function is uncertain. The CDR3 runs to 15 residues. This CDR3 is CASGPGTGGTDTQYF. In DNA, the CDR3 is TGTGCCAGCGGCCCCGGGACCGGGGGCACCGATACGCAGTATTTT.

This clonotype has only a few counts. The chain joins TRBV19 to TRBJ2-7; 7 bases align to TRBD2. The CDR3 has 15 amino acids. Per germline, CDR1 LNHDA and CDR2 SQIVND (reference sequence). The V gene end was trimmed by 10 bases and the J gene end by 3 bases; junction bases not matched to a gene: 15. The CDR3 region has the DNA TGTGCCACCGCGAGTCCTCAAAGCGGGAACTACGAGCAGTACTTC. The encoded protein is CATASPQSGNYEQYF.

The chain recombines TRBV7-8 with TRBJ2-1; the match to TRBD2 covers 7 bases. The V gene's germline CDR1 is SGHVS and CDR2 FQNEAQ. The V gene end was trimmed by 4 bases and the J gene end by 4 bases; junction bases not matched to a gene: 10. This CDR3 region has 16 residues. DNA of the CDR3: TGTGCCAGCAGCTCGGGGACTACCGGCGGTTACAATGAGCAGTTCTTC. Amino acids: CASSSGTTGGYNEQFF.

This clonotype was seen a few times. The CDR3 region has the DNA TGTGCCAGCAGCTCCCGGGACAGCTACGAGCAGTACGTC. Translation: CASSSRDSYEQYV. This chain uses TRBV5-6 with TRBJ2-7; TRBD1 aligns across 7 bases. Germline V CDR1 and CDR2: SGHDT, YYEEEE. The J segment lost 3 bases and the V segment lost 3 bases, leaving 3 bases of the junction unmatched. This CDR3 is built from 13 residues.

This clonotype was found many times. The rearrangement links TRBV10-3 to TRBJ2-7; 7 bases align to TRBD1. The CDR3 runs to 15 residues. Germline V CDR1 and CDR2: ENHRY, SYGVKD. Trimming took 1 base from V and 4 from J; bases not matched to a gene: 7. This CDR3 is CAISEYGQERYEQYF. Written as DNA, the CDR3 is TGTGCCATCAGTGAGTACGGACAGGAGAGGTACGAGCAGTACTTC.

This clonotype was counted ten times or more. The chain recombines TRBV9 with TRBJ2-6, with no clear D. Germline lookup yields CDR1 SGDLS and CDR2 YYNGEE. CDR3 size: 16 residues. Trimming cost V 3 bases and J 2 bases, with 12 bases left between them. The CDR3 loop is CASSGSGHTGANVLTF. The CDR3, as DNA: TGTGCCAGCAGCGGATCCGGGCACACTGGGGCCAACGTCCTGACTTTC.

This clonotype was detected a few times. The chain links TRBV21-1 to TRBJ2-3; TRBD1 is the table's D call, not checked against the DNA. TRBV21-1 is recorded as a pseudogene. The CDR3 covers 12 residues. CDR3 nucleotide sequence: TGTGCCGCAGTGCGGGGACCAGATACGCAGTATTTT. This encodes CAAVRGPDTQYF.